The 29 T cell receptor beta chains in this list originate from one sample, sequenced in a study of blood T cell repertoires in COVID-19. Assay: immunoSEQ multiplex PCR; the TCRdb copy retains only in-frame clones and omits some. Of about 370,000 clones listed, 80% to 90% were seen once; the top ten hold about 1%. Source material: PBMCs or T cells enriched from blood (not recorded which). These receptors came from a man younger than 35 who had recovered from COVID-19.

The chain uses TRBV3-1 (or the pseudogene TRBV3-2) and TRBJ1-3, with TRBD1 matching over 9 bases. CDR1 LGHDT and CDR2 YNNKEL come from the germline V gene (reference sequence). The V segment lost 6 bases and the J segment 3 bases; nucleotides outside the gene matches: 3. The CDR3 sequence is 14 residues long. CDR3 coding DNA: TGTGCCAGCAGACACAGGGGGCATGGAAACACCATATATTTT. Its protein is CASRHRGHGNTIYF.

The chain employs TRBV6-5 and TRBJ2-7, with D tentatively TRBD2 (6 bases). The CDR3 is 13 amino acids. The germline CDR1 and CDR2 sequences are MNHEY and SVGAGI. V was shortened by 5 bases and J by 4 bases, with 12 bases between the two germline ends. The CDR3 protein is CASSPGGFYEQYF. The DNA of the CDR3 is TGTGCCAGCAGTCCCGGGGGTTTTTACGAGCAGTACTTC.

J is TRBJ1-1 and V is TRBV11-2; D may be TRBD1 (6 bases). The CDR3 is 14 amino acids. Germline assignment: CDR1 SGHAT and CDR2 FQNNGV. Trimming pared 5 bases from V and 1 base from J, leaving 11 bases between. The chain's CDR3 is CASSRGGENTEAFF. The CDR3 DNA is TGTGCCAGCAGCCGAGGGGGAGAGAACACTGAAGCTTTCTTT.

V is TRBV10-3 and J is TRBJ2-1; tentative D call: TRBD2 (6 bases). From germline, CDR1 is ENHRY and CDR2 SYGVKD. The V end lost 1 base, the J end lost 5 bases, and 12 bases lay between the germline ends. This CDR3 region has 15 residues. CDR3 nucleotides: TGTGCCATCAGTGAGTTGGTAGCGGTAAACAATGAGCAGTTCTTC. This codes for CAISELVAVNNEQFF.

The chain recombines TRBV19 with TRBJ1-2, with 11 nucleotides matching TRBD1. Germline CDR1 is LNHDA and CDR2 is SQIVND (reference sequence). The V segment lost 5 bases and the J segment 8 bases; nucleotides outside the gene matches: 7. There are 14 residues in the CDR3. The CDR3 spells CASSDRTGGKGYTF. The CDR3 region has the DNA TGTGCCAGTAGTGATCGGACAGGGGGCAAAGGCTACACCTTC.

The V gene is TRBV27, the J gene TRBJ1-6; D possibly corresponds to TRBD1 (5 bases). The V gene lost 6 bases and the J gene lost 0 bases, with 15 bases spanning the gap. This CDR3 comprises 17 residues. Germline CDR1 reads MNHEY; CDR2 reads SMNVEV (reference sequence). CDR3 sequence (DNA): TGTGCCAGCAGGACTGTCGGGGGTGGCTCCTATAATTCACCCCTCCACTTT. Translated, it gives CASRTVGGGSYNSPLHF.

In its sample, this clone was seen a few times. CDR3 DNA sequence: TGTGCCACCAGTGAGACCGGGACAGGGTGGTCTCAGAAGCAGTTCTTC. Amino acids: CATSETGTGWSQKQFF. This sequence joins TRBV24-1 and TRBJ2-1, with 9 bases that match TRBD1. Per the germline V gene, CDR1 is KGHDR and CDR2 is SFDVKD. After removal of 4 bases from V and 11 bases from J, the junction contained 14 bases not matched to a gene. The CDR3 consists of 16 residues.

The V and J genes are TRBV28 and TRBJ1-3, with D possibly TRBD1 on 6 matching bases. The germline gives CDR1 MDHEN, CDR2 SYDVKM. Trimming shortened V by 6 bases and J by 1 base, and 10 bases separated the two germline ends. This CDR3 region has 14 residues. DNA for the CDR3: TGTGCCAGCAGGACAGGTTATTCTGGAAACACCATATATTTT. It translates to CASRTGYSGNTIYF.

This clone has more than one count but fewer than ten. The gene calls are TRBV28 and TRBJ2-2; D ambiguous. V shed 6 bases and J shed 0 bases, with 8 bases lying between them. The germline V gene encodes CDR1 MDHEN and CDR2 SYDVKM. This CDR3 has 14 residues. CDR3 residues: CASRQSTNTGELFF. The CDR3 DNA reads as TGTGCCAGCAGACAGTCCACGAACACCGGGGAGCTGTTTTTT.

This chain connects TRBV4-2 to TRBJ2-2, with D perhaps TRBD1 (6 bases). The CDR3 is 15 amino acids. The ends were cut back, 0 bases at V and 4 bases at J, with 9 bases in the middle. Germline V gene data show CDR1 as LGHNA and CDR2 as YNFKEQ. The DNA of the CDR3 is TGTGCCAGCAGCCAAGAGGGACACCTCACCGGGGAGCTGTTTTTT. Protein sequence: CASSQEGHLTGELFF.

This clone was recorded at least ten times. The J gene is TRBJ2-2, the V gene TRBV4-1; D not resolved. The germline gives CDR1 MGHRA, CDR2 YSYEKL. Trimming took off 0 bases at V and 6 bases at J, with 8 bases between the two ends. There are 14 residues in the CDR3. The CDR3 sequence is CASSQDIVPGELFF. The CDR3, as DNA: TGCGCCAGCAGCCAAGATATAGTCCCCGGGGAGCTGTTTTTT.

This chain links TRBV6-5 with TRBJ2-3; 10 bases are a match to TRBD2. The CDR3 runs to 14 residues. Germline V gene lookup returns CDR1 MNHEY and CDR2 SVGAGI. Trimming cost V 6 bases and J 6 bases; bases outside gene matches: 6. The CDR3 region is CASSSGTSADTQYF. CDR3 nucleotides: TGTGCCAGCAGCTCCGGGACTAGCGCGGATACGCAGTATTTT.

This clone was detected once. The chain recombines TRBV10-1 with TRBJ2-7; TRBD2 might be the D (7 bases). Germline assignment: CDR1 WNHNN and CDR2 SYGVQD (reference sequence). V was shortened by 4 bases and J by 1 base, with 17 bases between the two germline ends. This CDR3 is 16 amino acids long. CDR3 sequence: CASSGRGGDGSYEQYF. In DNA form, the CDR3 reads TGCGCCAGCAGTGGTAGAGGGGGGGACGGTTCCTACGAGCAGTACTTC.

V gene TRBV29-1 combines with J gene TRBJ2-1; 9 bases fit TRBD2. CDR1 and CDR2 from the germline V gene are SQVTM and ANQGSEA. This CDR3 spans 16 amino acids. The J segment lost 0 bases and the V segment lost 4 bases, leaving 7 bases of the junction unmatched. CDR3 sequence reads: CSVGGSGSHSYNEQFF. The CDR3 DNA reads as TGCAGCGTTGGGGGTAGCGGGAGCCACTCCTACAATGAGCAGTTCTTC.

CDR3 nucleotide sequence: TGTGCCATCAGTCCGGGACTATCATCCGGGAGCTCCTACGAGCAGTACTTC. This translates into CAISPGLSSGSSYEQYF. This chain links TRBV10-3 with TRBJ2-7; 7 bases map to TRBD2. This CDR3 is 17 amino acids long. The ends lost 5 bases at V and 0 bases at J; junction bases unmatched: 13. Germline lookup yields CDR1 ENHRY and CDR2 SYGVKD.

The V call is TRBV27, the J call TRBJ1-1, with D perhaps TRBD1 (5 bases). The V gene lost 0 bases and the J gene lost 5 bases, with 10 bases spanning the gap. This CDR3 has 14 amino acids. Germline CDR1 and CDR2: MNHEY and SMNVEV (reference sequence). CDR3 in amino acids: CASSLSPGLTEAFF. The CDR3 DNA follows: TGTGCCAGCAGTTTATCCCCAGGGCTGACTGAAGCTTTCTTT.

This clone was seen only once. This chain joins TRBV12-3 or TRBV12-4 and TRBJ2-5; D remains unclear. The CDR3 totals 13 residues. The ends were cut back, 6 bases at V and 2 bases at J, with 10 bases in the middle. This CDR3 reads CASRTQLQETQYF. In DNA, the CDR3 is TGTGCCAGCAGAACACAGTTACAAGAGACCCAGTACTTC.

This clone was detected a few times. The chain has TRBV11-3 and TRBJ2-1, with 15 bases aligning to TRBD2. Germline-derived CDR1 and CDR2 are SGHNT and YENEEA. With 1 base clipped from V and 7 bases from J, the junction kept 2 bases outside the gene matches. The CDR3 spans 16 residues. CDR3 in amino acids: CASSLGTSGGANEQFF. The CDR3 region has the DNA TGTGCCAGCAGCTTAGGGACTAGCGGGGGGGCGAATGAGCAGTTCTTC.

The CDR3 DNA is TGCGCCAGCAGCTTGGACCCTAGCGGGAGCTCCTACGAGCAGTACTTC. It yields the protein CASSLDPSGSSYEQYF. This chain connects TRBV5-1 to TRBJ2-7; 10 bases are shared with TRBD2. V was pared by 0 bases and J by 0 bases, with 3 bases of the junction left unmatched. This CDR3 comprises 16 residues. Germline V CDR1 and CDR2: SGHRS, YFSETQ.

The CDR3 spells CASSKGGGVREF. The CDR3, as DNA: TGTGCCAGCAGCAAAGGGGGCGGGGTCCGCGAGTTC. V usage is TRBV21-1 and J usage is TRBJ2-7; TRBD2, the table's D call, was not compared with the DNA. TRBV21-1 is an annotated pseudogene. The CDR3 loop spans 12 amino acids.

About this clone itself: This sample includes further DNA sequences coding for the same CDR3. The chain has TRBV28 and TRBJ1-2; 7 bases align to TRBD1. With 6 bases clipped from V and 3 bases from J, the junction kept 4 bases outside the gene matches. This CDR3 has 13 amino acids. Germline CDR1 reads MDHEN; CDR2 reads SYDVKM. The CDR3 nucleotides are TGTGCCAGCAGATCCGGGACAGACTATGGCTACACCTTC. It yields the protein CASRSGTDYGYTF.

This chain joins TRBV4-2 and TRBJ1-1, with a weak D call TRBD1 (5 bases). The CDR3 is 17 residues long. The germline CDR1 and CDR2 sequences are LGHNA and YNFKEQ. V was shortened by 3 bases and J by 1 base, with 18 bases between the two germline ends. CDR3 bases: TGTGCCAGCAGCCACACTTTGCGGGGGAAAAGGAACACTGAAGCTTTCTTT. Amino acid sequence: CASSHTLRGKRNTEAFF.

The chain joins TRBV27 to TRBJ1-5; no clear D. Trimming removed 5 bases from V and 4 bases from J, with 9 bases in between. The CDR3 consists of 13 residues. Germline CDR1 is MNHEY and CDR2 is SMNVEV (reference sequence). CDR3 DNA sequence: TGTGCCAGCAGTACTCGCGAAAATCAGCCCCAGCATTTT. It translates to CASSTRENQPQHF.

Here the CDR3 DNA reads TGTGCCAGCAGCTGGGGGACTAGCGGGAGTCCCGGGGAGCTGTTTTTT. Its translation: CASSWGTSGSPGELFF. This chain links TRBV5-4 with TRBJ2-2; 14 bases align to TRBD2. CDR3 size: 16 residues. The germline gives CDR1 SGHNT, CDR2 YYREEE (reference sequence). The V segment lost 3 bases and the J segment 6 bases; nucleotides outside the gene matches: 4.

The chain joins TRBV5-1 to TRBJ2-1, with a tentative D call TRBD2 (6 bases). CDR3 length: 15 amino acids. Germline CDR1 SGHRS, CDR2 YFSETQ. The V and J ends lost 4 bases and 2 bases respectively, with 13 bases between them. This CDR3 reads CASSRDGGPYNEQFF. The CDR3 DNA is TGCGCCAGCAGCAGGGACGGGGGTCCCTACAATGAGCAGTTCTTC.

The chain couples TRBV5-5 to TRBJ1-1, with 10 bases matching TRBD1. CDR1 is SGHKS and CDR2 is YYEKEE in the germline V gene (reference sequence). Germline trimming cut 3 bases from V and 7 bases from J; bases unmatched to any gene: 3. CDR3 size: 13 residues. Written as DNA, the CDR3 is TGTGCCAGCAGCTGGGGACAGGGGATTGAAGCTTTCTTT. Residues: CASSWGQGIEAFF.

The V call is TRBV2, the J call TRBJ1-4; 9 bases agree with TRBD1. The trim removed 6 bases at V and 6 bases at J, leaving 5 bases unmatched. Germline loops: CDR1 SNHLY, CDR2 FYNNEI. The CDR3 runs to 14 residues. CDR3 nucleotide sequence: TGTGCCAGCAGGGACAGGACAGGGGATGAAAAACTGTTTTTT. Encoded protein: CASRDRTGDEKLFF.

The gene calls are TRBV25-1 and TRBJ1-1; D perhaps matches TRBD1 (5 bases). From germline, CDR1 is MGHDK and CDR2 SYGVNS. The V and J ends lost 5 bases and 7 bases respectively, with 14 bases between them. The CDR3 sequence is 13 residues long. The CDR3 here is CASSQGPGGEAFF. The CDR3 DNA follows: TGTGCCAGCAGTCAGGGTCCGGGAGGTGAAGCTTTCTTT.

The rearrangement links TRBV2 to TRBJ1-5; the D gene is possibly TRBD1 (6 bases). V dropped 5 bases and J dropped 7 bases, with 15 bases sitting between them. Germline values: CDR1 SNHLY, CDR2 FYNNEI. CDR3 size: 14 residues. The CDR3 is CASSIQGSGQPQHF. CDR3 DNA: TGTGCCAGCAGTATACAGGGTTCTGGCCAGCCCCAGCATTTT. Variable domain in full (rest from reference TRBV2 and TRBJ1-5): EPEVTQTPSHQVTQMGQEVILRCVPISNHLYFYWYRQILGQKVEFLVSFYNNEISEKSEIFDDQFSVERPDGSNFTLKIRSTKLEDSAMYFCASSIQGSGQPQHFGDGTRLSIL.